These 29 T cell receptor beta chains share one sample of origin, sequenced in a study of blood T cell repertoires in COVID-19 (dated by TCRdb to the early 2020s). Libraries were built with the immunoSEQ multiplex PCR assay. What TCRdb holds here is the immuneACCESS table cut down to in-frame rearrangements. Part of the clones is not present; checked against another copy, under half of the missing clones reflect an unresolved V gene, and the others are unexplained. The sample includes some 69,000 clones, with about 92% observed a single time. The top ten clonotypes cover around 0.47% of the sample. The sequenced sample was peripheral blood. The receptors stem from a man in his fifties with COVID-19, enrolled during active disease.

This clone was observed a single time. This chain connects TRBV30 to TRBJ2-3, with 8 bases that match TRBD2. With V trimmed by 3 bases and J by 5 bases, 10 bases remained unmatched. CDR3 length: 15 residues. The germline V gene has CDR1 GTSNPN and CDR2 SVGIG (reference sequence). CDR3 nucleotide sequence: TGTGCCTGGAGCGACACGGGACTAGGAGGAGATACGCAGTATTTT. Protein sequence: CAWSDTGLGGDTQYF. Filled out from reference TRBV30 and TRBJ2-3, the complete variable domain reads SQTIHQWPATLVQPVGSPLSLECTVEGTSNPNLYWYRQAAGRGLQLLFYSVGIGQISSEVPQNLSASRPQDRQFILSSKKLLLSDSGFYLCAWSDTGLGGDTQYFGPGTRLTVL.

For the CDR3, the DNA is TGTGCCAGCAGCCCAAACCAAGGGGGAATGATAAACATTCAGTACTTC. Its translation is CASSPNQGGMINIQYF. The chain has TRBV28 and TRBJ2-4; perhaps TRBD1 as D (6 bases). The CDR3 length is 16 residues. V lost 6 bases to trimming and J lost 6 bases, with 21 bases between them. The germline V gene encodes CDR1 MDHEN and CDR2 SYDVKM.

This sequence joins TRBV7-2 and TRBJ2-3, with 13 bases matching TRBD2. This CDR3 spans 16 amino acids. CDR1 SGHTA and CDR2 FQGNSA come from the germline V gene. Losses at the gene ends were 5 bases for V and 4 bases for J; bases not matched to a gene: 6. As DNA, the CDR3 is TGTGCCAGCAGCCCGAGACTAGCGGGAGGATCAGATACGCAGTATTTT. It encodes CASSPRLAGGSDTQYF.

The chain has TRBV11-2 and TRBJ2-1; TRBD2 is a possible D gene (5 bases). The CDR3 is made up of 15 amino acids. Germline values: CDR1 SGHAT, CDR2 FQNNGV. Trimming stripped 3 bases from V and 4 bases from J, with 13 bases between. The CDR3: CASSFFRRRYNEQFF. The CDR3 nucleotides are TGTGCCAGCAGCTTTTTTAGGAGGAGGTACAATGAGCAGTTCTTC.

The chain recombines TRBV5-1 with TRBJ2-2; D uncertain. V was cut by 0 bases and J by 0 bases, with 9 bases left in between. This CDR3 region has 16 residues. From germline, CDR1 is SGHRS and CDR2 YFSETQ. CDR3 in DNA: TGCGCCAGCAGCTTGGAGCGCGGAGCGAACACCGGGGAGCTGTTTTTT. Its protein is CASSLERGANTGELFF.

V is TRBV24-1 and J is TRBJ2-7; 8 positions agree with TRBD1. Losses at the gene ends were 2 bases for V and 7 bases for J; bases not matched to a gene: 0. The length of the CDR3 is 12 residues. Germline CDR1 KGHDR, CDR2 SFDVKD. The CDR3 is CATSDWTGEQYF. The CDR3 region has the DNA TGTGCCACCAGTGATTGGACAGGGGAGCAGTACTTC.

This chain connects TRBV6-5 to TRBJ2-7; the match to TRBD1 covers 12 bases. The J segment lost 0 bases and the V segment lost 6 bases, leaving 3 bases of the junction unmatched. Per the germline V gene, CDR1 is MNHEY and CDR2 is SVGAGI. CDR3 length equals 15 residues. The CDR3 reads CASRMGQGASYEQYF. DNA for the CDR3: TGTGCCAGCAGGATGGGACAGGGGGCCTCCTACGAGCAGTACTTC.

The J gene is TRBJ1-6, the V gene TRBV6-1; 10 nucleotides line up with TRBD1. The V and J ends lost 1 base and 8 bases, in that order; junction bases with no gene match: 5. Germline values: CDR1 MNHNS, CDR2 SASEGT. This CDR3 is built from 16 residues. The CDR3: CASSEGWGQGYSPLHF. The CDR3 nucleotides read TGTGCCAGCAGTGAAGGGTGGGGACAGGGGTATTCACCCCTCCACTTT.

This clone was detected a few times. This chain links TRBV6-1 with TRBJ2-1, with 11 bases that match TRBD2. Trimming at V came to 1 base and at J to 8 bases, leaving 4 bases not matched to a gene. The CDR3 length is 15 residues. CDR1 is MNHNS and CDR2 is SASEGT in the germline V gene. The CDR3 is CASSEGTSGSYEQFF. The CDR3 nucleotides are TGTGCCAGCAGTGAAGGAACTAGCGGGAGCTATGAGCAGTTCTTC.

The chain joins TRBV9 to TRBJ2-4; 12 positions match TRBD2. Germline CDR1 reads SGDLS; CDR2 reads YYNGEE. CDR3 length: 16 residues. J was trimmed by 8 bases and V by 4 bases; bases with no gene match: 10. The CDR3 DNA is TGTGCCAGCAGCCCTTACCTCCTAGCGGGAGGGGACATTCAGTACTTC. This gives the protein CASSPYLLAGGDIQYF.

A single count supports this clone. The rearrangement links TRBV18 to TRBJ1-3; D is undetermined. This CDR3 region has 16 residues. V was shortened by 3 bases and J by 1 base, with 13 bases between the two germline ends. CDR1 is KGHSH, CDR2 LQKENI, per germline. CDR3 bases: TGTGCCAGCTCACCCCGAGTGGGAGGGTCTGGAAACACCATATATTTT. This codes for CASSPRVGGSGNTIYF.

This chain connects TRBV7-3 to TRBJ2-1; D remains unclear. CDR1 and CDR2 from the germline V gene are SGHTA and FQGTGA. The CDR3 sequence is 11 residues long. V was clipped by 1 base and J by 9 bases, with 4 bases between them. The CDR3 is CASSLSGEQFF. The CDR3 nucleotides read TGTGCCAGCAGCTTAAGCGGTGAGCAGTTCTTC.

This chain links TRBV28 with TRBJ1-1; 7 positions agree with TRBD1. V shed 6 bases and J 3 bases; nucleotides not matched to a gene: 16. Per the germline V gene, CDR1 is MDHEN and CDR2 is SYDVKM. The CDR3 extends over 17 amino acids. The CDR3, as DNA: TGTGCCAGCAGCGGGTTTCCGGGACAGACCTTTCACACTGAAGCTTTCTTT. It codes for CASSGFPGQTFHTEAFF.

This rearrangement joins TRBV28 to TRBJ1-4, with 10 bases aligning to TRBD1. After removal of 6 bases from V and 8 bases from J, the junction contained 12 bases not matched to a gene. The germline V gene encodes CDR1 MDHEN and CDR2 SYDVKM. CDR3 size: 16 residues. The DNA for the CDR3 is TGTGCCAGCAGCTTAAGTCCCGGGACAGGGGTCGAAAAACTGTTTTTT. It yields the protein CASSLSPGTGVEKLFF.

The rearrangement joins TRBV11-2 to TRBJ2-2; no definite D call. This CDR3 contains 16 residues. V was clipped by 5 bases and J by 7 bases, with 20 bases between them. Germline V gene data show CDR1 as SGHAT and CDR2 as FQNNGV. CDR3 residues: CASSRGAAESSGELFF. CDR3 DNA sequence: TGTGCCAGCAGCCGCGGTGCAGCCGAATCCAGCGGGGAGCTGTTTTTT. The entire variable domain, with the rest obtained from reference TRBV11-2 and TRBJ2-2, is as follows: EAGVAQSPRYKIIEKRQSVAFWCNPISGHATLYWYQQILGQGPKLLIQFQNNGVVDDSQLPKDRFSAERLKGVDSTLKIQPAKLEDSAVYLCASSRGAAESSGELFFGEGSRLTVL.

The rearrangement uses TRBV28 and TRBJ1-5, with a possible D match to TRBD1 (5 bases). The CDR3 covers 14 residues. V lost 6 bases and J lost 7, with 16 bases in between. CDR1 MDHEN and CDR2 SYDVKM come from the germline V gene. The CDR3 spells CASRLGQGRQPQHF. In DNA form, the CDR3 reads TGTGCCAGCAGACTGGGGCAGGGTAGGCAGCCCCAGCATTTT.

This chain uses TRBV20-1 with TRBJ1-2; no firm D call. V lost 3 bases, J lost 4 bases, and 12 bases lay in between. CDR3 length: 13 amino acids. Per the germline V gene, CDR1 is DFQATT and CDR2 is SNEGSKA (reference sequence). The DNA of the CDR3 is TGCAGTGCTAGTGAGGGCGCGGGCTATGGCTACACCTTC. Residues: CSASEGAGYGYTF.

The chain recombines TRBV10-3 with TRBJ1-1; TRBD1 might be the D (5 bases). V lost 3 bases and J lost 8, with 13 bases in between. CDR3 length: 13 residues. The germline CDR1 and CDR2 sequences are ENHRY and SYGVKD. In nucleotides, the CDR3 is TGTGCCATCAGTGACCCCCGGGGGGTGGAAGCTTTCTTT. It encodes CAISDPRGVEAFF.

The chain employs TRBV7-2 and TRBJ2-5; the D is unclear. The CDR3 covers 13 residues. Trimming cost V 0 bases and J 2 bases, with 4 bases left between them. Germline assignment: CDR1 SGHTA and CDR2 FQGNSA. The CDR3 sequence: CASSLARQETQYF. DNA for the CDR3: TGTGCCAGCAGCTTAGCACGGCAAGAGACCCAGTACTTC.

The CDR3 spells CSANYREGYTF. CDR3 DNA sequence: TGCAGTGCCAACTACAGGGAAGGCTACACCTTC. The chain links TRBV20-1 to TRBJ1-2, with TRBD1 as a possible D gene (6 bases). Trimming took 6 bases from V and 8 from J, leaving 13 bases between them. This CDR3 spans 11 amino acids. From germline, CDR1 is DFQATT and CDR2 SNEGSKA (reference sequence).

The chain recombines TRBV9 with TRBJ2-7; the match to TRBD1 covers 8 bases. The CDR3 is 16 residues long. Germline-derived CDR1 and CDR2 are SGDLS and YYNGEE. J lost 0 bases, V lost 4 bases, and 9 bases had no gene match. The CDR3 protein is CASSPRTGISSYEQYF. CDR3 coding DNA: TGTGCCAGCAGCCCTCGGACAGGGATATCCTCCTACGAGCAGTACTTC.

In regard to this clone: The junction differs from germline at one of its ends, possibly a read error. The chain carries TRBV3-1 (or the pseudogene TRBV3-2) and TRBJ2-3; no firm D call. CDR1 is LGHDT and CDR2 is YNNKEL in the germline V gene (reference sequence). This CDR3 region has 13 residues. CDR3 loop: CASRQGGTDTQYF. The CDR3 nucleotides are TGTGCCAGCAGACAAGGCGGCACAGATACGCAGTATTTT.

The rearrangement links TRBV6-6 to TRBJ2-7; D remains unclear. The CDR3 is made up of 14 amino acids. Trimming took 11 bases from V and 0 from J, leaving 17 bases between them. Germline assignment: CDR1 MNHNY and CDR2 SVGAGI (reference sequence). The CDR3 reads CASEDPRSSYEQYF. The CDR3 coding sequence is TGTGCCTCGGAAGACCCCCGGAGCTCCTACGAGCAGTACTTC.

The chain joins TRBV10-1 to TRBJ1-5; 10 nucleotides agree with TRBD1. Germline CDR1 reads WNHNN; CDR2 reads SYGVQD (reference sequence). Trimming cost V 3 bases and J 5 bases; bases outside gene matches: 4. The CDR3 is 15 amino acids. This CDR3 reads CASSDSGTGDQPQHF. CDR3 in DNA: TGCGCCAGCAGTGACTCCGGGACAGGGGATCAGCCCCAGCATTTT.

The rearrangement links TRBV5-1 to TRBJ1-2; a possible D gene is TRBD1 (5 bases). The V and J ends lost 0 bases and 4 bases respectively, with 13 bases between them. The CDR3 has 15 residues. Germline CDR1 reads SGHRS; CDR2 reads YFSETQ. CDR3 amino acids: CASSLATGPLYGYTF. CDR3 coding DNA: TGCGCCAGCAGCTTGGCCACAGGTCCCCTCTATGGCTACACCTTC.

Points on this clone: Other DNA sequences in the same sample also yield this CDR3. V is TRBV5-1 and J is TRBJ2-7; TRBD1 aligns across 9 bases. Germline V CDR1 and CDR2: SGHRS, YFSETQ. This CDR3 region has 14 residues. The ends lost 4 bases at V and 1 base at J; junction bases unmatched: 3. The chain's CDR3 is CASSTGQGSYEQYF. CDR3 nucleotide sequence: TGCGCCAGCAGCACGGGACAGGGATCCTACGAGCAGTACTTC.

The rearrangement links TRBV6-2 or TRBV6-3 to TRBJ2-1, with D uncertain. This CDR3 has 17 residues. The V gene lost 2 bases and the J gene lost 0 bases, with 14 bases spanning the gap. The germline V gene encodes CDR1 MNHEY and CDR2 SVGEGT. CDR3 in amino acids: CASSYNDVGPSYNEQFF. As DNA, the CDR3 is TGTGCCAGCAGTTACAACGATGTGGGCCCCTCCTACAATGAGCAGTTCTTC.

The rearrangement uses TRBV7-2 and TRBJ1-5, with D possibly matching TRBD1 (6 bases). The CDR3 totals 15 residues. V was pared by 10 bases and J by 2 bases, with 18 bases between. Germline lookup yields CDR1 SGHTA and CDR2 FQGNSA. The CDR3 DNA is TGTGCCACCTCCCAGGGGACCAGGGGCAATCAGCCCCAGCATTTT. Protein product: CATSQGTRGNQPQHF.

The chain links TRBV10-3 to TRBJ2-1; 12 bases align to TRBD2. Unmatched junction bases numbered 6, after V lost 4 bases and J lost 8 bases. CDR3 length: 15 residues. Germline V gene lookup returns CDR1 ENHRY and CDR2 SYGVKD. CDR3 loop: CAISVSLAGGDEQFF. The CDR3 DNA is TGTGCCATCAGTGTCAGCCTAGCGGGGGGGGATGAGCAGTTCTTC.